This T cell receptor beta chain was captured in a study of blood T cells in healthy people across ages. Points on this clonotype: A much bigger clone sits one base away, suggesting this may be a read error.

This CDR3 region has 14 residues. The germline gives CDR1 MNHNS, CDR2 SASEGT. A second PCR, run for roughly 7 to 11 cycles, used a sample-barcoded 5' primer plus a J-beta primer mix. Each CDR3 protein is one row after TCRdb ran MiXCR on the 5' RACE reads. There are almost 1 million distinct CDR3 sequences in the sample; 51% occur only once, and about 20% lies in the top ten. Material for sequencing was blood. The sequence was collected from a woman aged 60 to 75 in good health. The chain has TRBV6-1 and TRBJ2-3, with D possibly being TRBD1 or TRBD2 (5 bases each). CDR3 sequence: CASSEGGETDAQYF. The CDR3 DNA reads as TGTGCCAGCAGTGAAGGAGGGGAGACAGATGCGCAGTATTTT.